This T cell receptor beta chain was documented in a study of human T cells and chemical hapten exposure. Time point reported: pre-sensitization, week 0. Treatment reported: therapeutic diphenylcyclopropenone sensitization with weekly scalp DPC. The template was total RNA from unfractionated whole blood. Study findings and constraints: Expanded TCRs formed significantly more large CDR3 similarity clusters than controls.

The table lists this clonotype with a few counts. The antigen is undetermined. CDR3 size: 11 residues. The germline CDR1 and CDR2 sequences are SGHTA and FQGNSA. V shed 5 bases and J 13 bases; nucleotides not matched to a gene: 4. TCRdb passed the RACE reads through MiXCR, listing each CDR3 protein once. The data show 80,000 to 95,000 distinct CDR3 sequences, roughly 8.8% seen once. V usage is TRBV7-2 and J usage is TRBJ2-1, with TRBD2 matching over 8 bases. The TCR comes from a woman in her 40s with alopecia areata. Some clones in this sample may be carry-over from other donors' samples. The material sequenced was whole blood, taken in connection with sensitization to the hapten diphenylcyclopropenone (DPC). Written as DNA, the CDR3 is TGTGCCAGCAGCACCGGGACTAGACAGTTCTTC. Translating it yields CASSTGTRQFF. Together with reference TRBV7-2 and TRBJ2-1, the CDR3 gives the full variable domain: GAGVSQSPSNKVTEKGKDVELRCDPISGHTALYWYRQSLGQGLEFLIYFQGNSAPDKSGLPSDRFSAERTGGSVSTLTIQRTQQEDSAVYLCASSTGTRQFFGPGTRLTVL.